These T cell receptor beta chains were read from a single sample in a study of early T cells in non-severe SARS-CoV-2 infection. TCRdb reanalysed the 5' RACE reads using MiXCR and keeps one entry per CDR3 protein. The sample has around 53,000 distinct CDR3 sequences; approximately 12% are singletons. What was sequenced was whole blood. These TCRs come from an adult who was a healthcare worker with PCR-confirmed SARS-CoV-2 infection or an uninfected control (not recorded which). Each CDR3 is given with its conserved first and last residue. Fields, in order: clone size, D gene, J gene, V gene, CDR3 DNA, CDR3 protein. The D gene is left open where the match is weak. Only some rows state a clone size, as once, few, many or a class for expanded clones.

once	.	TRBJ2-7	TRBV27	TGTGCCAGCAGTTTATCATGGGAGATCCTCTACGAGCAGTACTTC	CASSLSWEILYEQYF
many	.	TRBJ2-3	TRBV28	TGTGCCAGCAGTTATAAGGATACGCAGTATTTT	CASSYKDTQYF
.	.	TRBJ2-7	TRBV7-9	TGTGCCAGCAGCCCCGGGGCAGTTGCCTACGAGCAGTACTTC	CASSPGAVAYEQYF
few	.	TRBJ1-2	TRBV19	TGTGCCAGTACCCTCGGGGGAAACTATGGCTACACCTTC	CASTLGGNYGYTF
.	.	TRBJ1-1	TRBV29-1	TGCAGCGTTGCAAGGATGAACACTGAAGCTTTCTTT	CSVARMNTEAFF
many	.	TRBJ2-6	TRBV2	TGTGCCAGCGTGGTGGGGCCCGGGCCGGGCTCTGGGGCCAACGTCCTGACTTTC	CASVVGPGPGSGANVLTF
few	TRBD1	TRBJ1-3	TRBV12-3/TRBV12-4	TGTGCCAGCAGGCCGACAGGGAGAGAGACTTATTCCGGAAACACCATATATTTT	CASRPTGRETYSGNTIYF
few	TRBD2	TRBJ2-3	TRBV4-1	TGCGCCAGCAGCCCGCGGGGAGTTAGGACTAGCGGGGGGGCCGATACGCAGTATTTT	CASSPRGVRTSGGADTQYF
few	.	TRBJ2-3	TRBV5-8	TGTGCCAGCAGCTTGGGGGCAGGGGAGGGGTCAGATACGCAGTATTTT	CASSLGAGEGSDTQYF
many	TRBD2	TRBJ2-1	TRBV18	TGTGCCAGCTCACCACCGGGACTAGCGGGAGGAGGAGATGAGCAGTTCTTC	CASSPPGLAGGGDEQFF
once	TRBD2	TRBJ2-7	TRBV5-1	TGCGCCAGCAGCTCTAGCGGGAGTTACGAGCAGTACTTC	CASSSSGSYEQYF